The clone carrying this TCR beta chain was found many times. What it binds is not known. This entry belongs to a study of T cells after yellow fever vaccination. The V gene's germline CDR1 is SGHTA and CDR2 FQGNSA. This CDR3 has 13 residues. Trimming removed 0 bases at V and 11 bases at J, with 13 bases between. MiXCR, applied by TCRdb to the 5' RACE reads, yields one record per CDR3 protein. The data show 250,000 to 400,000 distinct CDR3 sequences, with approximately 4% seen just once and roughly 24% held by the top ten. The study, taken as a whole, reports: Contaminating bulk clonotypes could be abundant in FACS-sorted repertoires. CD4 and CD8 compartments shared a small share of clonotypes, likely from convergent recombination. It was a weaker secondary response, yet one that peaked faster, at day 5 versus 15.

The chain has TRBV7-2 and TRBJ1-1; D remains ambiguous. The sample was PBMCs, taken 5 days after the yellow fever booster vaccination. This clonotype was sampled from a man between 18 and 29 years old who received the YFV17D yellow fever vaccine. The CDR3 spells CASSLAGEAVAFF. CDR3 coding DNA: TGTGCCAGCAGCTTAGCCGGGGAGGCTGTGGCTTTCTTT.